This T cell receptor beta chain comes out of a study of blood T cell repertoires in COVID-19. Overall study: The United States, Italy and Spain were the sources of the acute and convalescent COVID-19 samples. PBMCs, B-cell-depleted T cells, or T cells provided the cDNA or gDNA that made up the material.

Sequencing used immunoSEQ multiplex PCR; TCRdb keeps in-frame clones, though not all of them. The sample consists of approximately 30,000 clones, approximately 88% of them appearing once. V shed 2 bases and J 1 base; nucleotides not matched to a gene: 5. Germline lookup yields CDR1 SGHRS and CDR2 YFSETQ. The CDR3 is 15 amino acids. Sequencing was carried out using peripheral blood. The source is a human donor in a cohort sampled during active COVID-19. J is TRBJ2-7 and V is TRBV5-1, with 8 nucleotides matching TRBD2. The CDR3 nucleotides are TGCGCCAGCAGCTTTTCGGCGGGAGGTTCCTACGAGCAGTACTTC. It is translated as CASSFSAGGSYEQYF.